A selection of T cell receptor beta chains follows, all from one sample in a study of cytomegalovirus exposure and HLA in healthy donors. TCRdb's copy holds only in-frame clones and misses some; the assay was immunoSEQ multiplex PCR. The sample holds 200,000 or so clones, 70% to 85% seen once. The sequenced sample was PBMCs. These receptors were taken from a woman aged 25 to 39 in good health and CMV-seropositive. Both conserved end residues are part of each CDR3. The D gene is left open where the match is weak. Size is omitted from some rows. Given values are once, few, many or a class for expanded clones.

>TRBV6-5|NA|TRBJ1-2|NA
CASSYGRVGYTF
TGTGCCAGCAGTTACGGGCGGGTTGGCTACACCTTC
>TRBV18|NA|TRBJ2-7|NA
CASSPNNYEQYF
TGTGCCAGCTCACCAAATAACTACGAGCAGTACTTC
>TRBV27|TRBD2|TRBJ2-5|NA
CASTILAGEGTQYF
TGTGCCAGCACCATACTAGCGGGAGAGGGGACCCAGTACTTC
>TRBV6-5|TRBD1|TRBJ1-2|NA
CASTSQGANYGYTF
TGTGCCAGCACTTCACAGGGGGCTAACTATGGCTACACCTTC
>TRBV29-1|NA|TRBJ1-1|NA
CSVRSRGGRSGTEAFF
TGCAGCGTTAGGAGCAGGGGAGGGAGATCGGGCACTGAAGCTTTCTTT
>TRBV29-1|NA|TRBJ2-2|NA
CSVRGSRDTGELFF
TGCAGCGTTAGAGGTAGTCGGGACACCGGGGAGCTGTTTTTT
>TRBV27|TRBD2|TRBJ2-1|NA
CASSSTSAPSGSNEQFF
TGTGCCAGCAGTTCCACTAGCGCGCCTAGCGGGAGTAATGAGCAGTTCTTC
>TRBV7-9|TRBD1|TRBJ2-7|NA
CASSLARTGTGNHEQYF
TGTGCCAGCAGCTTAGCGAGGACCGGGACAGGGAACCACGAGCAGTACTTC
>TRBV28|NA|TRBJ2-1|NA
CASSSGGRNEQFF
TGTGCCAGCAGCTCAGGAGGGAGGAATGAGCAGTTCTTC
>TRBV7-9|NA|TRBJ2-6|NA
CASSLGRTTSGANVLTF
TGTGCCAGCAGCTTGGGGAGGACAACCTCTGGGGCCAACGTCCTGACTTTC
>TRBV18|NA|TRBJ1-1|NA
CASSRQDTEAFF
TGTGCCAGCTCACGACAGGACACTGAAGCTTTCTTT
>TRBV6-5|NA|TRBJ2-7|NA
CASSYDQVTYEQYF
TGTGCCAGCAGTTACGATCAGGTTACCTACGAGCAGTACTTC
>TRBV11-2|TRBD2|TRBJ2-1|NA
CASSLSLAGEGEQFF
TGTGCCAGCAGCTTAAGTCTAGCGGGAGAGGGAGAGCAGTTCTTC
>TRBV11-2|TRBD1|TRBJ1-2|NA
CASSLEFLGTGGYTF
TGTGCCAGCAGCTTGGAATTTCTCGGGACAGGGGGCTACACCTTC
>TRBV18|TRBD1|TRBJ1-1|NA
CASSPIGQGNTEAFF
TGTGCCAGCTCACCAATAGGACAGGGAAACACTGAAGCTTTCTTT
>TRBV20-1|NA|TRBJ1-4|NA
CSARTLEKLFF
TGCAGTGCTAGGACTCTTGAAAAACTGTTTTTT
>TRBV6-1|TRBD1|TRBJ2-2|NA
CASSVDREDGELFF
TGTGCCAGCAGCGTCGACAGGGAAGACGGGGAGCTGTTTTTT
>TRBV19|TRBD2|TRBJ2-1|NA
CASNNPGLAGSSYNEQFF
TGTGCCAGTAATAACCCGGGACTAGCGGGAAGCTCCTACAATGAGCAGTTCTTC
>TRBV28|NA|TRBJ2-1|NA
CASRLRGSEQFF
TGTGCCAGCAGACTTAGAGGATCTGAGCAGTTCTTC
>TRBV5-1|NA|TRBJ1-2|NA
CASSLVTDYGYTF
TGCGCCAGCAGCTTGGTAACAGACTATGGCTACACCTTC
>TRBV4-1|NA|TRBJ1-3|NA
CASSPDPRVTIYF
TGCGCCAGCAGCCCCGACCCACGGGTGACCATATATTTT
>TRBV2|NA|TRBJ2-1|NA
CASKGLGGNEQFF
TGTGCCAGCAAGGGGCTAGGGGGCAATGAGCAGTTCTTC
>TRBV5-1|TRBD2|TRBJ2-5|NA
CASSAGSGMETQYF
TGCGCCAGCAGTGCGGGGAGCGGGATGGAGACCCAGTACTTC
>TRBV5-1|NA|TRBJ2-7|NA
CASSPLRRIRSYEQYF
TGCGCCAGCAGCCCCCTAAGGAGGATTCGGTCTTACGAGCAGTACTTC
>TRBV5-1|NA|TRBJ1-1|NA
CASRNREGSTEAFF
TGCGCCAGCAGGAACAGGGAGGGATCCACTGAAGCTTTCTTT
>TRBV4-1|NA|TRBJ2-5|few
CASSQGLQETQYF
TGCGCCAGCAGCCAAGGCCTACAGGAGACCCAGTACTTC
>TRBV2|TRBD1|TRBJ1-1|NA
CATRRDREKAFF
TGTGCCACCCGTCGGGACAGAGAGAAAGCTTTCTTT
>TRBV19|TRBD2|TRBJ2-5|NA
CASSNGAGGFMETQYF
TGTGCCAGTAGCAACGGAGCGGGAGGGTTTATGGAGACCCAGTACTTC
>TRBV4-1|NA|TRBJ1-4|NA
CASSQIDSSTNEKLFF
TGCGCCAGCAGCCAAATAGACTCTTCAACTAATGAAAAACTGTTTTTT
>TRBV2|TRBD2|TRBJ2-7|NA
CASTARLAHYEQYF
TGTGCCAGCACCGCCCGACTAGCTCACTACGAGCAGTACTTC
>TRBV5-4|TRBD1|TRBJ1-3|NA
CASSLDRGISGNTIYF
TGTGCCAGCAGCTTGGACAGGGGGATCTCTGGAAACACCATATATTTT
>TRBV15|TRBD2|TRBJ2-2|NA
CATSRDRPSGGLGELFF
TGTGCCACCAGCAGAGATCGCCCATCCGGGGGGTTAGGGGAGCTGTTTTTT
>TRBV6-5|NA|TRBJ2-1|once
CASSYLVEPAEQFF
TGTGCCAGCAGTTACCTAGTCGAACCTGCTGAGCAGTTCTTC
>TRBV15|NA|TRBJ2-7|NA
CATSNHQGTYEQYF
TGTGCCACCAGCAACCACCAGGGTACCTACGAGCAGTACTTC
>TRBV6-1|NA|TRBJ1-5|NA
CASSVRPGGNQPQHF
TGTGCCAGCAGTGTTCGGCCGGGAGGCAATCAGCCCCAGCATTTT
>TRBV19|TRBD2|TRBJ2-7|NA
CASSSRREPYEQYF
TGTGCCAGTAGTTCCCGGCGGGAGCCCTACGAGCAGTACTTC
>TRBV4-1|NA|TRBJ1-2|NA
CASSPAQETTHGYTF
TGCGCCAGCAGCCCGGCACAGGAGACCACTCATGGCTACACCTTC
>TRBV10-3|NA|TRBJ2-3|few
CAITAGLSDTQYF
TGTGCCATCACCGCTGGACTGTCAGATACGCAGTATTTT
>TRBV9|TRBD2|TRBJ2-1|NA
CASSIASGRGSEQFF
TGTGCCAGCAGCATCGCTAGCGGGAGAGGATCTGAGCAGTTCTTC
>TRBV5-4|TRBD1|TRBJ1-2|NA
CASSSTAGQGTNGYTF
TGTGCCAGCAGCTCGACCGCGGGACAGGGGACCAATGGCTACACCTTC
>TRBV2|NA|TRBJ1-1|NA
CASRVGPNTEAFF
TGTGCCAGCAGGGTGGGCCCGAACACTGAAGCTTTCTTT
>TRBV2|NA|TRBJ2-7|NA
CASRRGYEQYF
TGTGCCAGCCGGCGGGGTTACGAGCAGTACTTC
>TRBV5-1|NA|TRBJ2-5|NA
CASSLNLGQGQETQYF
TGCGCCAGCAGCTTGAATTTGGGGCAGGGCCAAGAGACCCAGTACTTC
>TRBV27|NA|TRBJ1-1|NA
CASNRPAGFTEAFF
TGTGCCAGCAACAGACCAGCGGGGTTCACTGAAGCTTTCTTT
>TRBV7-9|NA|TRBJ2-1|NA
CASSVDSIYNEQFF
TGTGCCAGCAGCGTGGACTCCATTTACAATGAGCAGTTCTTC
>TRBV2|NA|TRBJ2-3|NA
CASSSRRSTDTQYF
TGTGCCAGCAGTAGTCGGCGGAGCACAGATACGCAGTATTTT
>TRBV5-1|NA|TRBJ2-7|NA
CASSLNPQSDEQYF
TGCGCCAGCAGCCTGAATCCCCAATCGGACGAGCAGTACTTC
>TRBV7-9|TRBD2|TRBJ2-1|NA
CASSRTSGSRRDEQFF
TGTGCCAGCAGCCGGACTAGCGGGTCGCGGCGTGATGAGCAGTTCTTC
>TRBV5-4|NA|TRBJ1-1|NA
CASSAQGWPEAFF
TGTGCCAGCAGCGCTCAGGGTTGGCCTGAAGCTTTCTTT
>TRBV7-8|NA|TRBJ2-7|NA
CASSARLGGSYEQYF
TGTGCCAGCAGCGCTCGTTTAGGGGGCTCCTACGAGCAGTACTTC